This T cell receptor beta chain was identified during a study of T-cell memory formation after mild COVID-19. About the research overall: TCR clustering was largely donor specific. Study-wide findings and caveats: From day 15 to 85, contracting clones were balanced between CD4 and CD8, whereas later expanders leaned toward CD4+. For contracting clones, CD4+ ones sat mainly in CM and EM, CD8+ in EMRA.

Of note for this clonotype: Antigen specificity is unknown.

5'RACE, which relied on constant-segment primers, yielded TCR alpha and TCR beta cDNA libraries carrying sample barcodes and UMIs. From the 5' RACE reads, TCRdb called clonotypes with MiXCR, one entry per CDR3 protein. The sample carries under 400,000 distinct CDR3 sequences, approximately 21% recorded once. Sample: PBMCs or a T cell subset sorted from them (not recorded which). The TCR was taken from an adult woman who had mild COVID-19 (a few samples of this study predate the infection). Cell type and time point are not known.

The CDR3 DNA reads TGTGCCAGCAGCCAAGATCTACTAGCGGGGGGGCGGACAGATACGCAGTATTTT. Translating it yields CASSQDLLAGGRTDTQYF. The chain combines TRBV3-1 with TRBJ2-3, with 13 bases fitting TRBD2. Losses at the gene ends were 0 bases for V and 3 bases for J; bases not matched to a gene: 6. Germline V gene sequence: CDR1 LGHDT, CDR2 YNNKEL (reference sequence). The CDR3 consists of 18 residues.